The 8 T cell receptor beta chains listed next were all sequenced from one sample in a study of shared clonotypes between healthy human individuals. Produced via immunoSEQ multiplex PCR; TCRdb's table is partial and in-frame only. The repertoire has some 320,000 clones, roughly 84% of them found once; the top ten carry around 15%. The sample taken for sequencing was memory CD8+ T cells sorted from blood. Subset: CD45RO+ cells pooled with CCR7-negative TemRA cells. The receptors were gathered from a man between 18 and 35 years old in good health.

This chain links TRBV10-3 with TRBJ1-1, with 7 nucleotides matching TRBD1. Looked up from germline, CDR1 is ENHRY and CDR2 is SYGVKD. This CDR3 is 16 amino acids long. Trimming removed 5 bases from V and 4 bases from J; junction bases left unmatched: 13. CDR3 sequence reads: CAISFDREYPGTEAFF. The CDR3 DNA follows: TGTGCCATCAGTTTTGACAGGGAATACCCGGGCACTGAAGCTTTCTTT.

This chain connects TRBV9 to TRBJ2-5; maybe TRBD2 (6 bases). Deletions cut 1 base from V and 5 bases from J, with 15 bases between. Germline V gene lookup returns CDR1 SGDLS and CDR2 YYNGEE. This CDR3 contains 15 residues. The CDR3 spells CASSVTGLASETQYF. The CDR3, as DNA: TGTGCCAGCAGCGTAACGGGGCTAGCGTCCGAGACCCAGTACTTC.

The CDR3 bases are TGTGCCAGTAGTACCTCAGCAGGGTATGGCTACACCTTC. Translated, it gives CASSTSAGYGYTF. The J gene is TRBJ1-2, the V gene TRBV19, with D tentatively TRBD1 (5 bases). From germline, CDR1 is LNHDA and CDR2 SQIVND (reference sequence). The CDR3 totals 13 residues. The V end was cut by 4 bases, the J end by 5 bases, with 11 bases between.

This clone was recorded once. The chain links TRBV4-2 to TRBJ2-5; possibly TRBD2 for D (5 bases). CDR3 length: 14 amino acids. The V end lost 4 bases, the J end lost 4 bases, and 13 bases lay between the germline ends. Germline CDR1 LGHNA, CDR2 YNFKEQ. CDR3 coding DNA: TGTGCCAGCAGCCCTTATCTAGCAACAGAGACCCAGTACTTC. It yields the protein CASSPYLATETQYF.

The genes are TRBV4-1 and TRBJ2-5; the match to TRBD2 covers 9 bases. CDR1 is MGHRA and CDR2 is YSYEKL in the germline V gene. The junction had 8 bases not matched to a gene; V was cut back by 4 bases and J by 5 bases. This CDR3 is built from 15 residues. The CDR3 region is CASSPFAGGVETQYF. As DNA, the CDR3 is TGCGCCAGCAGCCCTTTTGCGGGGGGGGTCGAGACCCAGTACTTC.

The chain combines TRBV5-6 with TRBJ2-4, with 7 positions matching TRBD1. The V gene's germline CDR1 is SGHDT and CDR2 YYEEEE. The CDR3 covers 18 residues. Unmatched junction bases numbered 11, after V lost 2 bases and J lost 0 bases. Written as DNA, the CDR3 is TGTGCCAGCAGCTTAGGGGGCCCGCCCGGTCTAGCCAAAAACATTCAGTACTTC. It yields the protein CASSLGGPPGLAKNIQYF.

The CDR3 protein is CASSPSGDRGPDTQYF. DNA of the CDR3: TGTGCCAGCAGTCCGTCGGGGGACAGGGGGCCAGATACGCAGTATTTT. The chain joins TRBV28 to TRBJ2-3, with TRBD1 matching over 12 bases. J was trimmed by 4 bases and V by 5 bases; bases with no gene match: 7. CDR1 MDHEN and CDR2 SYDVKM come from the germline V gene. The CDR3 consists of 16 residues.

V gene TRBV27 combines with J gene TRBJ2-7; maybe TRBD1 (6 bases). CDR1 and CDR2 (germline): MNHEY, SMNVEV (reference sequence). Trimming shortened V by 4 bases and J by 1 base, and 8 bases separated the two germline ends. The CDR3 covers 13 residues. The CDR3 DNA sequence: TGTGCCAGCAGTTCGAGGGGGTCCTACGAGCAGTACTTC. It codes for CASSSRGSYEQYF.